These 19 T cell receptor beta chains came from one sample sequenced in a study of cytomegalovirus exposure and HLA in healthy donors. With 60 Vbeta and 13 Jbeta primers, the PCR was carried out. Profiling relied on immunoSEQ multiplex PCR, and the TCRdb table lists in-frame clones only, not all of them. The table has some 120,000 clones, around 83% seen once. What was sequenced was PBMCs. These receptors were taken from a man aged 25-45 years in good health and CMV-seropositive.

V and J are TRBV6-6 and TRBJ2-5; possibly TRBD2 for D (5 bases). V was cut by 6 bases and J by 4 bases, with 9 bases left in between. This CDR3 spans 12 amino acids. Germline values: CDR1 MNHNY, CDR2 SVGAGI (reference sequence). The CDR3 region is CASSRSGETQYF. CDR3 bases: TGTGCCAGCAGCCGGAGCGGAGAGACCCAGTACTTC.

The rearrangement links TRBV5-1 to TRBJ2-4; TRBD2 matches at 7 bases. CDR3 length equals 14 residues. Germline V gene data show CDR1 as SGHRS and CDR2 as YFSETQ. The ends lost 0 bases at V and 8 bases at J; junction bases unmatched: 5. Here the CDR3 DNA reads TGCGCCAGCAGCTTGGATGGGGCGGGAGACATTCAGTACTTC. It is translated as CASSLDGAGDIQYF. Filled out from reference TRBV5-1 and TRBJ2-4, the complete variable domain reads KAGVTQTPRYLIKTRGQQVTLSCSPISGHRSVSWYQQTPGQGLQFLFEYFSETQRNKGNFPGRFSGRQFSNSRSEMNVSTLELGDSALYLCASSLDGAGDIQYFGAGTRLSVL.

This rearrangement joins TRBV6-4 to TRBJ2-6, with D possibly TRBD1 on 5 matching bases. The germline V gene encodes CDR1 MRHNA and CDR2 SNTAGT. This CDR3 spans 15 amino acids. The V gene lost 0 bases and the J gene lost 2 bases, with 5 bases spanning the gap. The CDR3 region has the DNA TGTGCCAGCAGTGACTCAGGGGCTGGGGCCAACGTCCTGACTTTC. Its translation: CASSDSGAGANVLTF.

The chain uses TRBV6-5 and TRBJ2-1, with 10 bases matching TRBD2. Looked up from germline, CDR1 is MNHEY and CDR2 is SVGAGI. V was pared by 2 bases and J by 4 bases, with 2 bases of the junction left unmatched. The CDR3 is 15 residues long. CDR3 DNA: TGTGCCAGCAGTTACGGGACTAGCGAGTACAATGAGCAGTTCTTC. As protein: CASSYGTSEYNEQFF.

The chain's CDR3 is CASSRGSEGLFHLHF. The CDR3 DNA is TGCGCCAGCAGCAGAGGCTCCGAGGGACTTTTTCACCTCCACTTT. The chain carries TRBV5-1 and TRBJ1-6; a possible D gene is TRBD1 (5 bases). This CDR3 spans 15 amino acids. The V and J ends lost 4 bases and 15 bases respectively, with 23 bases between them. The germline gives CDR1 SGHRS, CDR2 YFSETQ.

The genes are TRBV4-1 and TRBJ2-7; TRBD2 aligns across 8 bases. Per germline, CDR1 MGHRA and CDR2 YSYEKL. V shed 3 bases, J shed 6 bases, and the junction held 4 bases outside the gene matches. CDR3 length equals 13 residues. The CDR3 nucleotides are TGCGCCAGCAGCCATGGGACTAGAACCGAGCAGTACTTC. Amino acid sequence: CASSHGTRTEQYF.

The chain has TRBV6-6 and TRBJ2-7; TRBD1 matches at 10 bases. The CDR3 is 16 residues long. The junction had 9 bases not matched to a gene; V was cut back by 6 bases and J by 1 base. CDR1 is MNHNY, CDR2 SVGAGI, per germline (reference sequence). In DNA, the CDR3 is TGTGCCAGCAGCCTCTGGGGGGGACAGGGGTCCTACGAGCAGTACTTC. Encoded protein: CASSLWGGQGSYEQYF.

The chain couples TRBV6-1 to TRBJ2-1, with D tentatively TRBD1 (5 bases). V was pared by 6 bases and J by 4 bases, with 13 bases between. Germline V gene sequence: CDR1 MNHNS, CDR2 SASEGT. The CDR3 runs to 14 residues. The CDR3 reads CASRTDLSYNEQFF. DNA for the CDR3: TGTGCCAGCAGGACAGACCTTTCATACAATGAGCAGTTCTTC.

The genes are TRBV7-9 and TRBJ1-2; TRBD1 aligns across 7 bases. J was trimmed by 7 bases and V by 5 bases; bases with no gene match: 10. Germline V lookup: CDR1 SEHNR, CDR2 FQNEAQ (reference sequence). The CDR3 consists of 14 residues. CDR3 loop: CASSAVRGGGGYTF. The CDR3 bases are TGTGCCAGCAGCGCCGTGAGAGGGGGCGGTGGCTACACCTTC.

The chain is built from TRBV30 and TRBJ2-7; 7 bases map to TRBD2. CDR3 length: 16 residues. Trimming cost V 0 bases and J 5 bases; bases outside gene matches: 13. Looked up from germline, CDR1 is GTSNPN and CDR2 is SVGIG (reference sequence). The CDR3 region is CAWSVGSSSGEDEQYF. CDR3 nucleotide sequence: TGTGCCTGGAGTGTGGGATCATCTAGCGGTGAGGACGAGCAGTACTTC.

The gene calls are TRBV6-6 and TRBJ2-2, with D possibly matching TRBD1 (6 bases). V dropped 2 bases and J dropped 4 bases, with 14 bases sitting between them. The CDR3 is made up of 16 amino acids. The germline CDR1 and CDR2 sequences are MNHNY and SVGAGI (reference sequence). CDR3 loop: CASSYGWGRGTGELFF. DNA of the CDR3: TGTGCCAGCAGTTACGGGTGGGGCAGGGGCACCGGGGAGCTGTTTTTT.

This chain joins TRBV28 and TRBJ2-5; tentatively, D is TRBD2 (7 bases). The ends were cut back, 2 bases at V and 5 bases at J, with 21 bases in the middle. The CDR3 totals 17 residues. The germline V gene has CDR1 MDHEN and CDR2 SYDVKM. CDR3 coding DNA: TGTGCCAGCAGTTTAGGGCCAGGGGAGGGCTTCGGGGAGACCCAGTACTTC. This encodes CASSLGPGEGFGETQYF.

V gene TRBV6-5 combines with J gene TRBJ1-1; 10 nucleotides match TRBD1. CDR1 MNHEY and CDR2 SVGAGI come from the germline V gene. V was clipped by 5 bases and J by 4 bases; unmatched bases: 7. The CDR3 loop spans 15 amino acids. CDR3 coding DNA: TGTGCCAGCAGTCGACAGGGGGCGCAGGGCACTGAAGCTTTCTTT. Residues: CASSRQGAQGTEAFF.

The chain employs TRBV29-1 and TRBJ2-1; D may be TRBD1 (5 bases). The CDR3 is 14 amino acids. From germline, CDR1 is SQVTM and CDR2 ANQGSEA. V was pared by 7 bases and J by 8 bases, with 21 bases between. The CDR3: CSGLPGLLQDEQFF. The DNA for the CDR3 is TGCAGCGGCCTCCCCGGGCTATTACAGGATGAGCAGTTCTTC.

This clone has a single count. J is TRBJ2-2 and V is TRBV15; 7 bases are a match to TRBD1. Looked up from germline, CDR1 is LNHNV and CDR2 is YYDKDF (reference sequence). Trimming took 0 bases from V and 5 from J; bases not matched to a gene: 12. The CDR3 has 18 amino acids. CDR3 protein: CATSRDQRRQGYTGELFF. CDR3 nucleotide sequence: TGTGCCACCAGCAGAGATCAGCGGAGACAGGGCTATACCGGGGAGCTGTTTTTT.

In its sample, this clone was seen a few times. The chain couples TRBV7-9 to TRBJ1-4; 8 nucleotides match TRBD1. Germline V lookup: CDR1 SEHNR, CDR2 FQNEAQ (reference sequence). Trimming removed 5 bases from V and 3 bases from J; junction bases left unmatched: 8. This CDR3 region has 16 residues. The CDR3 DNA is TGTGCCAGCAGCCGGACAGGGAGGGAACCTAATGAAAAACTGTTTTTT. Translating gives CASSRTGREPNEKLFF.

V and J are TRBV9 and TRBJ1-2; 8 bases agree with TRBD1. Per germline, CDR1 SGDLS and CDR2 YYNGEE. The CDR3 totals 14 residues. J was trimmed by 2 bases and V by 0 bases; bases with no gene match: 0. This CDR3 reads CASSVGQGNYGYTF. CDR3 bases: TGTGCCAGCAGCGTAGGACAGGGGAACTATGGCTACACCTTC. Drawing the rest from reference TRBV9 and TRBJ1-2, the complete variable domain is DSGVTQTPKHLITATGQRVTLRCSPRSGDLSVYWYQQSLDQGLQFLIQYYNGEERAKGNILERFSAQQFPDLHSELNLSSLELGDSALYFCASSVGQGNYGYTFGSGTRLTVV.

The V call is TRBV10-3, the J call TRBJ1-1, with TRBD1 as a possible D gene (6 bases). V was trimmed by 8 bases and J by 4 bases, leaving 17 bases between them. CDR1 is ENHRY, CDR2 SYGVKD, per germline. The CDR3 has 14 amino acids. The CDR3 loop reads CAISREGGGTEAFF. The DNA of the CDR3 is TGTGCCATCTCGAGGGAGGGAGGGGGCACTGAAGCTTTCTTT.

V usage is TRBV23-1 and J usage is TRBJ2-7; perhaps TRBD1 as D (6 bases). TRBV23-1 is reported as an ORF; its role is uncertain. The CDR3 runs to 13 residues. Trimming took off 2 bases at V and 4 bases at J, with 9 bases between the two ends. In nucleotides, the CDR3 is TGCGCCAGCAGTCAAGGACAGCTGTACGAGCAGTACGTC. This translates into CASSQGQLYEQYV.